One sample yielded the 25 T cell receptor beta chains listed below, sequenced in a study of regulatory and conventional T cells in RAG deficiency. This table comes from immunoSEQ multiplex PCR, and its TCRdb copy is limited to in-frame clones, with some not included. The sample shows about 2,600 clones, approximately 80% of them seen only once. Blood CD4+ CD25-low CD127-high conventional T cells supplied the genomic DNA template. Sequences were obtained from CD4+ effector T cells sorted from blood. These receptors were obtained from a human donor with RAG deficiency presenting as severe combined immunodeficiency.

Concerning this clone itself: Its ends do not fully match the called genes, so a read error is possible. The DNA of the CDR3 is TGTGCCAGCAGCCAGCGGACAGGGGGCACCGATACGCAGTATTTT. Protein product: CASSQRTGGTDTQYF. This chain uses TRBV7-9 with TRBJ2-3; 11 nucleotides agree with TRBD1. The germline V gene has CDR1 SEHNR and CDR2 FQNEAQ (reference sequence). CDR3 length equals 15 residues.

V is TRBV18 and J is TRBJ2-7; D not certain. Germline CDR1 KGHSH, CDR2 LQKENI. Between the trimmed V and J ends, which lost 3 bases and 4 bases, there was a span of 7 bases. This CDR3 contains 12 residues. The CDR3 spells CASSPVGYEQYF. CDR3 sequence (DNA): TGTGCCAGCTCACCGGTCGGGTACGAGCAGTACTTC.

This clone was counted between two and nine times. This chain joins TRBV4-3 and TRBJ1-1; no clear D. Germline loops: CDR1 LGHNA, CDR2 YSLEER. The ends were cut back, 0 bases at V and 5 bases at J, with 7 bases in the middle. The CDR3 sequence is 13 residues long. CDR3 DNA: TGCGCCAGCAGCCAAGAGGTTAGAACTGAAGCTTTCTTT. This encodes CASSQEVRTEAFF.

CDR3 coding DNA: TGTGCCAGCAGTCCCGGGAACCCCTACGAGCAGTACTTC. It specifies CASSPGNPYEQYF. The rearrangement links TRBV2 to TRBJ2-7; weak D call: TRBD2 (5 bases). V lost 5 bases and J lost 2, with 10 bases in between. This CDR3 has 13 residues. Germline V gene sequence: CDR1 SNHLY, CDR2 FYNNEI.

V and J are TRBV7-2 and TRBJ2-7; the match to TRBD1 covers 10 bases. Per the germline V gene, CDR1 is SGHTA and CDR2 is FQGNSA. The CDR3 length is 16 residues. The junction had 7 bases not matched to a gene; V was cut back by 1 base and J by 4 bases. Here the CDR3 reads CASSLDRDRGLYEQYF. The CDR3 nucleotides are TGTGCCAGCAGCTTAGACCGGGACAGGGGCTTATACGAGCAGTACTTC.

The chain is built from TRBV28 and TRBJ1-1; D gene ambiguous. Germline CDR1 and CDR2: MDHEN and SYDVKM. This CDR3 contains 9 residues. V was shortened by 5 bases and J by 9 bases, with 4 bases between the two germline ends. CDR3 in DNA: TGTGCCAGCAGTAAAAAAGCTTTCTTT. This encodes CASSKKAFF. The full variable domain, rest sourced from reference TRBV28 and TRBJ1-1, is DVKVTQSSRYLVKRTGEKVFLECVQDMDHENMFWYRQDPGLGLRLIYFSYDVKMKEKGDIPEGYSVSREKKERFSLILESASTNQTSMYLCASSKKAFFGQGTRLTVV.

V and J are TRBV27 and TRBJ2-3; D uncertain. Germline lookup yields CDR1 MNHEY and CDR2 SMNVEV (reference sequence). Trimming left V 5 bases short and J 6 bases short, with 15 bases between. The CDR3 spans 14 residues. This CDR3 is CASSRSNTWDTQYF. The CDR3, as DNA: TGTGCCAGCAGTCGAAGCAACACATGGGATACGCAGTATTTT.

This clone came up a few times. The gene calls are TRBV7-2 and TRBJ1-3, with D hard to call. CDR1 is SGHTA and CDR2 is FQGNSA in the germline V gene. V lost 5 bases to trimming and J lost 0 bases, with 2 bases between them. CDR3 length: 12 amino acids. In DNA form, the CDR3 reads TGTGCCAGCAGCATCTCTGGAAACACCATATATTTT. Translating gives CASSISGNTIYF.

The chain combines TRBV18 with TRBJ2-2; TRBD1 might be the D (7 bases). The CDR3 consists of 18 residues. Germline lookup yields CDR1 KGHSH and CDR2 LQKENI. Deletions cut 4 bases from V and 5 bases from J, with 23 bases between. The CDR3 DNA sequence: TGTGCCAGCTCACTTTATTCTGGACTACAGGGGCCGACCGGGGAGCTGTTTTTT. As protein: CASSLYSGLQGPTGELFF. The variable domain in full, with the rest retrieved from reference TRBV18 and TRBJ2-2, is NAGVMQNPRHLVRRRGQEARLRCSPMKGHSHVYWYRQLPEEGLKFMVYLQKENIIDESGMPKERFSAEFPKEGPSILRIQQVVRGDSAAYFCASSLYSGLQGPTGELFFGEGSRLTVL.

The chain joins TRBV28 to TRBJ1-4; D is possibly TRBD1 (6 bases). V was cut by 6 bases and J by 11 bases, with 19 bases left in between. CDR1 and CDR2 (germline): MDHEN, SYDVKM. The CDR3 runs 14 residues. The CDR3 loop reads CASSPGHLLGKLFF. In DNA, the CDR3 is TGTGCCAGCAGCCCGGGACACCTCTTAGGGAAACTGTTTTTT.

The chain carries TRBV7-6 and TRBJ1-5, with D maybe TRBD1 (6 bases). The V and J ends lost 4 bases and 7 bases respectively, with 11 bases between them. This CDR3 has 13 residues. Per germline, CDR1 SGHVS and CDR2 FNYEAQ. The CDR3 bases are TGTGCCAGCAGCTCGGACAGCGGGCAGCCCCAGCATTTT. This translates into CASSSDSGQPQHF.

With respect to this clone: The germline gene is not matched at one end of the junction; a read error may be the cause. This chain joins TRBV7-7 and TRBJ2-5; D may be TRBD2 (6 bases). The V gene's germline CDR1 is SSHAT and CDR2 FNYEAQ (reference sequence). The CDR3 loop spans 14 amino acids. This CDR3 is CASSPGPGDGTQYF. Here the CDR3 DNA reads TGTGCTAGCAGCCCCGGACCGGGGGACGGAACCCAGTACTTC.

This rearrangement joins TRBV11-3 to TRBJ1-1, with D unclear. Germline CDR1 reads SGHNT; CDR2 reads YENEEA. The CDR3 is 13 residues long. V lost 3 bases and J lost 1, with 6 bases in between. CDR3 bases: TGTGCCAGCAGCTTCCAAGGGAACACTGAAGCTTTCTTT. Its translation: CASSFQGNTEAFF.

The rearrangement uses TRBV2 and TRBJ2-5, with D possibly TRBD2 on 7 matching bases. Trimming took off 8 bases at V and 5 bases at J, with 15 bases between the two ends. Germline lookup yields CDR1 SNHLY and CDR2 FYNNEI. The CDR3 sequence is 13 residues long. This CDR3 is CASRAGAGETQYF. The CDR3 DNA follows: TGTGCCAGCCGGGCGGGGGCAGGGGAGACCCAGTACTTC.

V gene TRBV28 combines with J gene TRBJ2-7, with D perhaps being TRBD1 or TRBD2 (6 bases each). V lost 8 bases, J lost 2 bases, and 16 bases lay in between. This CDR3 has 14 amino acids. The germline gives CDR1 MDHEN, CDR2 SYDVKM. The CDR3 reads CASLTFGGPYEQYF. The CDR3 bases are TGTGCCAGCCTCACATTTGGGGGGCCCTACGAGCAGTACTTC.

The sample holds a few counts of this clone. The rearrangement uses TRBV6-1 and TRBJ2-5; weak D call: TRBD2 (5 bases). The germline V gene encodes CDR1 MNHNS and CDR2 SASEGT. The CDR3 runs to 13 residues. Trimming took off 7 bases at V and 4 bases at J, with 13 bases between the two ends. The DNA for the CDR3 is TGTGCCAGCATCTTTGCCGGAGGAGAGACCCAGTACTTC. Amino acids: CASIFAGGETQYF.

The chain joins TRBV7-3 to TRBJ1-3; no reliable D call. V lost 5 bases, J lost 2 bases, and 7 bases lay in between. The CDR3 contains 13 residues. Germline-derived CDR1 and CDR2 are SGHTA and FQGTGA. CDR3 sequence: CASSPGPGNTIYF. The CDR3 DNA reads as TGTGCCAGCAGCCCAGGACCTGGAAACACCATATATTTT.

The V and J genes are TRBV5-4 and TRBJ2-3; D gene unclear. The CDR3 totals 13 residues. Germline V gene data show CDR1 as SGHNT and CDR2 as YYREEE (reference sequence). V gave up 0 bases and J gave up 2 bases, with 4 bases separating them. CDR3 DNA sequence: TGTGCCAGCAGCTTGGGTTCCACAGATACGCAGTATTTT. This translates into CASSLGSTDTQYF.

This clone is a singleton in its sample. In DNA form, the CDR3 reads TGTGCCAGCAGCTTAGGGTGGGGGGCAACCTACGAGCAGTACTTC. Translated: CASSLGWGATYEQYF. This chain joins TRBV7-6 and TRBJ2-7; tentatively, D is TRBD1 or TRBD2 (6 bases each). The CDR3 spans 15 residues. The V and J ends lost 1 base and 2 bases respectively, with 12 bases between them. Germline CDR1 and CDR2: SGHVS and FNYEAQ. Together with reference TRBV7-6 and TRBJ2-7, the CDR3 gives the full variable domain: GAGVSQSPRYKVTKRGQDVALRCDPISGHVSLYWYRQALGQGPEFLTYFNYEAQQDKSGLPNDRFSAERPEGSISTLTIQRTEQRDSAMYRCASSLGWGATYEQYFGPGTRLTVT.

V is TRBV4-3 and J is TRBJ2-6; D unclear. The germline gives CDR1 LGHNA, CDR2 YSLEER. The CDR3 runs to 14 residues. Trimming pared 1 base from V and 12 bases from J, leaving 13 bases between. In DNA, the CDR3 is TGCGCCAGCAGCCAAGTATTGGGGTTTCGCGTCCTGACTTTC. Protein product: CASSQVLGFRVLTF.

The chain uses TRBV10-3 and TRBJ1-1; D uncertain. The CDR3 spans 13 residues. In germline, CDR1 is ENHRY, CDR2 SYGVKD. The V and J ends lost 6 bases and 2 bases respectively, with 10 bases between them. The DNA of the CDR3 is TGTGCCATCAGGGGATATTCAAACACTGAAGCTTTCTTT. Residues: CAIRGYSNTEAFF.

The CDR3 spells CASIWETPGANVLTF. CDR3 DNA: TGTGCCAGCATCTGGGAGACACCTGGGGCCAACGTCCTGACTTTC. This chain joins TRBV2 and TRBJ2-6; D is perhaps TRBD2 (5 bases). The germline V gene encodes CDR1 SNHLY and CDR2 FYNNEI. V lost 7 bases, J lost 2 bases, and 12 bases lay in between. The CDR3 is 15 residues long.

The V call is TRBV4-3, the J call TRBJ2-6; TRBD1 aligns across 9 bases. Germline CDR1 LGHNA, CDR2 YSLEER. The CDR3 runs 19 residues. V lost 0 bases and J lost 3; bases outside the gene matches: 9. DNA for the CDR3: TGCGCCAGCAGCCAAGAAGAACAGGGGGCTAATTTTGGGGCCAACGTCCTGACTTTC. Amino acid sequence: CASSQEEQGANFGANVLTF.

This chain joins TRBV18 and TRBJ2-1; D tentatively reads TRBD1 or TRBD2 (5 bases each). In germline, CDR1 is KGHSH, CDR2 LQKENI. This CDR3 is 15 amino acids long. V lost 1 base to trimming and J lost 0 bases, with 7 bases between them. The CDR3 region has the DNA TGTGCCAGCTCACCACAGGGGAGCTCCTACAATGAGCAGTTCTTC. Residues: CASSPQGSSYNEQFF.

DNA for the CDR3: TGCAGCGTTGGCCAGGAGGCAGATACGCAGTATTTT. It is translated as CSVGQEADTQYF. This rearrangement joins TRBV29-1 to TRBJ2-3; the D gene is possibly TRBD2 (5 bases). The CDR3 has 12 residues. The germline CDR1 and CDR2 sequences are SQVTM and ANQGSEA. V lost 4 bases and J lost 4, with 9 bases in between.